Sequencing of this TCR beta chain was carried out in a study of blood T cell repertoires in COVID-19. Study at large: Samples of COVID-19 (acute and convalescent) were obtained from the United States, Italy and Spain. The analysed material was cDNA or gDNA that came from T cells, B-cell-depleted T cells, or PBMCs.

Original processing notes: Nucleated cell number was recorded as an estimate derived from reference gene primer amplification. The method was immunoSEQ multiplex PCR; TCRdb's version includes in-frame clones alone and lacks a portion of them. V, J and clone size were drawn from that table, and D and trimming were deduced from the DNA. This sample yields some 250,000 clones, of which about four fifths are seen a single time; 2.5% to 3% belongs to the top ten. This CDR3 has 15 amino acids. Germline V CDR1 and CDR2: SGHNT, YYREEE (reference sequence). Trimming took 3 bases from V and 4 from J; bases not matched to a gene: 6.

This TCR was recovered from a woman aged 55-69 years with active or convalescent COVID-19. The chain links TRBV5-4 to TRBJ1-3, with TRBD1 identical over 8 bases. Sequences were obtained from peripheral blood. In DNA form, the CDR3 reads TGTGCCAGCAGCTCGGACAGGGTAGGAGGAAACACCATATATTTT. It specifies CASSSDRVGGNTIYF.